This T cell receptor (beta chain) was sequenced during a study of T cell responses to AZD1222 COVID-19 vaccine. This clone has just one count. Its antigen remains unknown. Study-wide results and caveats: Repertoire sampling occurred only after the peak T cell response. Donor demographics were predominantly white British with a female majority; clonal diversity may be underestimated. Across spike, vaccine-associated CD4 TCRs were found, dominant at 160-218 and 743-854. Of the AZD1222 recipients, only five to seven were seropositive at baseline.

This table comes from immunoSEQ multiplex PCR, and its TCRdb copy is limited to in-frame clones, with some not included. Here the sample spans 120,000 or so clones, around 87% being singletons. This CDR3 has 14 residues. The junction had 6 bases not matched to a gene; V was cut back by 5 bases and J by 3 bases. Germline V CDR1 and CDR2: LNHDA, SQIVND (reference sequence). The sequence derives from an adult in good health. This chain links TRBV19 with TRBJ2-7; TRBD2 matches 8 bases. The sequencing here drew on peripheral blood, taken on day 0 of AZD1222 vaccination. The CDR3, as DNA: TGTGCCAGTAGTCTGCGGGGGGCCCTCTACGAGCAGTACTTC. It translates to CASSLRGALYEQYF. Full variable domain (missing parts from reference TRBV19 and TRBJ2-7): DGGITQSPKYLFRKEGQNVTLSCEQNLNHDAMYWYRQDPGQGLRLIYYSQIVNDFQKGDIAEGYSVSREKKESFPLTVTSAQKNPTAFYLCASSLRGALYEQYFGPGTRLTVT.